This T cell receptor beta chain is drawn from a study of T cell responses to AZD1222 COVID-19 vaccine. As for this clone: The target antigen is unknown.

Findings and limits, study-wide: Close to half of all spike-specific TCRs reportedly target regions of the variants that are unmutated. The study sampled repertoires only after the peak T cell response. The number of AZD1222 recipients seropositive at baseline was only 6 or 7. Donor demographics were predominantly white British with a female majority; clonal diversity may be underestimated.

This table comes from immunoSEQ multiplex PCR, and its TCRdb copy is limited to in-frame clones, with some not included. The data show around 130,000 clones, roughly 88% seen once. Material: peripheral blood, obtained on day 0 of MenACWY control vaccination. The receptor was isolated from an adult in good health.

The CDR3 sequence is CASSLERNEQFF. The DNA of the CDR3 is TGCGCCAGCAGCTTGGAGCGTAATGAGCAGTTCTTC. The chain joins TRBV5-1 to TRBJ2-1; no clear D gene. V was clipped by 0 bases and J by 7 bases, with 5 bases between them. The germline gives CDR1 SGHRS, CDR2 YFSETQ. The CDR3 contains 12 residues.